Listed below are T cell receptor beta chains from one sample, sequenced in a study of T cell repertoires in cytomegalovirus infection. TCRdb independently ran MiXCR on the reads; one entry per CDR3 protein. Of around 300,000 distinct CDR3 sequences in the sample, roughly 24% were seen once. Sequencing was performed on PBMCs. Every receptor here comes from a human donor in good health (CMV status not recorded). Some clones in this sample may be carry-over from other donors' samples. CDR3s leave out the opening cysteine and the closing phenylalanine or tryptophan. Fields, in order: D gene, V gene, clone size, J gene, CDR3 protein. D genes are given only for firm matches. Clone size is shown for a subset of rows, as once, few, many or a class of expanded clone.

-	TRBV4-1	few	TRBJ1-2	ASSPGPGKIAYGYT
TRBD2	TRBV6-5	-	TRBJ2-1	ASSRSSGGAEQF
-	TRBV2	-	TRBJ1-1	ASSEEGIGNTEAF
-	TRBV7-8	many	TRBJ2-6	ASSLAGTPGANVLT
TRBD1	TRBV12-3/TRBV12-4	-	TRBJ2-5	ASSTGEQETQY
-	TRBV11-2	few	TRBJ2-7	ASSLHSYEQY
TRBD2	TRBV2	few	TRBJ2-1	ASSGRTSGVSYNEQF
TRBD1	TRBV23-1	few	TRBJ2-7	AIKDTGTGDEQY
-	TRBV19	-	TRBJ2-7	ASSPTGTAYYEQY
TRBD1	TRBV11-2	many	TRBJ2-7	ASSLDGRTGTGGTYEQY
TRBD2	TRBV5-1	-	TRBJ2-7	ASSFGGPSGNYEQY
-	TRBV7-2	many	TRBJ1-6	ATQQGMGSPLH
TRBD1	TRBV7-2	many	TRBJ1-4	ASSSRRGQGYEKLF
-	TRBV6-8	-	TRBJ2-7	ASSYGRDDEQY
TRBD1	TRBV19	few	TRBJ1-5	ASTPSRQGGRPQH
-	TRBV7-9	-	TRBJ2-5	ASSLIGVETQY
-	TRBV27	-	TRBJ2-1	ASSPGGLSYNEQF
TRBD1	TRBV6-6	-	TRBJ2-5	ASSYRTGGQETQY
-	TRBV20-1	-	TRBJ2-3	SAGDLLNTQY
-	TRBV2	few	TRBJ1-2	ATEGDPANYGYT